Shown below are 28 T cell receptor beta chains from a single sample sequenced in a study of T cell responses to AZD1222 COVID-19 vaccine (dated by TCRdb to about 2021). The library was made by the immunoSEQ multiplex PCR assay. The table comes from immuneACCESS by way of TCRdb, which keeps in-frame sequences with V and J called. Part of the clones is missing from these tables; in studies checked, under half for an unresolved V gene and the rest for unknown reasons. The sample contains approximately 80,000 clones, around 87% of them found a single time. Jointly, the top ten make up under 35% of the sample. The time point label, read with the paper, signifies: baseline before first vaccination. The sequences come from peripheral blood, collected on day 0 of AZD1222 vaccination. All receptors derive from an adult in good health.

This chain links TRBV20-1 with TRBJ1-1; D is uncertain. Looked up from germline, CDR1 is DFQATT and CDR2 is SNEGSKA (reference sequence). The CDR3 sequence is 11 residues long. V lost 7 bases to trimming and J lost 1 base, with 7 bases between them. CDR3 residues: CSVNKNTEAFF. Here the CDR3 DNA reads TGCAGTGTAAACAAGAACACTGAAGCTTTCTTT.

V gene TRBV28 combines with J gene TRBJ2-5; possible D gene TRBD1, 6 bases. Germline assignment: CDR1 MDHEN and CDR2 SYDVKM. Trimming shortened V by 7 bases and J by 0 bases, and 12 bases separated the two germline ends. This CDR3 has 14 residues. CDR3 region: CASTPGTNQETQYF. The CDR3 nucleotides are TGTGCCAGCACCCCGGGGACAAACCAAGAGACCCAGTACTTC.

CDR3 region: CASSGAGVATGANVLTF. Here the CDR3 DNA reads TGTGCCAGCAGTGGAGCGGGAGTGGCTACTGGGGCCAACGTCCTGACTTTC. The rearrangement joins TRBV25-1 to TRBJ2-6, with TRBD2 matching 8 bases. The V and J ends lost 4 bases and 2 bases, in that order; junction bases with no gene match: 7. Germline V gene lookup returns CDR1 MGHDK and CDR2 SYGVNS. The CDR3 is 17 residues long.

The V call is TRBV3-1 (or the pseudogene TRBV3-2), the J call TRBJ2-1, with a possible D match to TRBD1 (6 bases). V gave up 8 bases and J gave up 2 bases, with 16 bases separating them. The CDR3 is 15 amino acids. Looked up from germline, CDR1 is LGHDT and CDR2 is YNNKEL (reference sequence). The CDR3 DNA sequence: TGTGCCAGCTCTGAGGGGGAAACGGCCTACAATGAGCAGTTCTTC. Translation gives CASSEGETAYNEQFF.

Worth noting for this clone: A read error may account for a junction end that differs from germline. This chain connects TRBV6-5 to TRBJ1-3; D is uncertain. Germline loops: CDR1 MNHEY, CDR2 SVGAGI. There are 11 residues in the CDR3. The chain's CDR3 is CVSKFENTIYF. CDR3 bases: TGTGTCAGCAAGTTCGAAAACACCATATATTTT.

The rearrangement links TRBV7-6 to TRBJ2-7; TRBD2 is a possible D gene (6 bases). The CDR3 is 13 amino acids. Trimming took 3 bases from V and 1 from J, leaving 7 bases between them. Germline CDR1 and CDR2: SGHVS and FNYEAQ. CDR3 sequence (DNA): TGTGCCAGCAGCTTCGGAGGGTCCTACGAGCAGTACTTC. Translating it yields CASSFGGSYEQYF. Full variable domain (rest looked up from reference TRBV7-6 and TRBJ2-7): GAGVSQSPRYKVTKRGQDVALRCDPISGHVSLYWYRQALGQGPEFLTYFNYEAQQDKSGLPNDRFSAERPEGSISTLTIQRTEQRDSAMYRCASSFGGSYEQYFGPGTRLTVT.

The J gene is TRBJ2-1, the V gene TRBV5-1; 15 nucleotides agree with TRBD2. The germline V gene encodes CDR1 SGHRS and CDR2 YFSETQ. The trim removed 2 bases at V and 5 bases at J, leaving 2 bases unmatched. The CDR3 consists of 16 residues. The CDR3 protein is CASSFGLAGGNNEQFF. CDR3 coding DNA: TGCGCCAGCAGCTTCGGACTAGCGGGAGGGAACAATGAGCAGTTCTTC.

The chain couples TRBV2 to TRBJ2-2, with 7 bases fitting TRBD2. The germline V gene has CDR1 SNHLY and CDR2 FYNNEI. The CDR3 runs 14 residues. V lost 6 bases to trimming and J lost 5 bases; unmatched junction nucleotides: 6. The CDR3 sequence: CASRREMETGELFF. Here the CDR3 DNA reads TGTGCCAGCAGGCGGGAGATGGAAACCGGGGAGCTGTTTTTT.

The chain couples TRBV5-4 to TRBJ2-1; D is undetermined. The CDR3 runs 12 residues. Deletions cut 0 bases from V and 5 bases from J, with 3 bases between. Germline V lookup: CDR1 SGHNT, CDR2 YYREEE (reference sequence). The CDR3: CASSLGNNEQFF. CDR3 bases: TGTGCCAGCAGCTTGGGAAACAATGAGCAGTTCTTC.

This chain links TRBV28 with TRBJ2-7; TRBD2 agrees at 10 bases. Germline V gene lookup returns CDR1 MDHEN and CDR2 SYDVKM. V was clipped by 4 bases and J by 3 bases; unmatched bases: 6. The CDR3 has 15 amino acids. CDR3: CASSSLAGALYEQYF. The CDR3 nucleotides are TGTGCCAGCAGTTCTCTAGCGGGAGCCCTCTACGAGCAGTACTTC.

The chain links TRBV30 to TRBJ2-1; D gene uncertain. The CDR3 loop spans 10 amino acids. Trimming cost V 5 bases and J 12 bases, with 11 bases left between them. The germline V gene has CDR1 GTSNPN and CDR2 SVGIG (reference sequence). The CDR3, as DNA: TGTGCCTGGTCCGGGCTCTTGCAGTTCTTC. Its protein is CAWSGLLQFF.

The CDR3 loop is CASSFQETQYF. The CDR3, as DNA: TGTGCCAGCAGCTTCCAAGAGACCCAGTACTTC. This chain uses TRBV7-9 with TRBJ2-5; D ambiguous. Germline-derived CDR1 and CDR2 are SEHNR and FQNEAQ (reference sequence). There are 11 residues in the CDR3. V lost 3 bases to trimming and J lost 1 base, with 0 bases between them.

DNA for the CDR3: TGCAGCGTTGAAGATAGGGCCGCTTTCTTT. This encodes CSVEDRAAFF. The J gene is TRBJ1-1, the V gene TRBV29-1; D is unresolved. Trimming cost V 0 bases and J 11 bases, with 7 bases left between them. CDR3 length equals 10 residues. Germline V lookup: CDR1 SQVTM, CDR2 ANQGSEA.

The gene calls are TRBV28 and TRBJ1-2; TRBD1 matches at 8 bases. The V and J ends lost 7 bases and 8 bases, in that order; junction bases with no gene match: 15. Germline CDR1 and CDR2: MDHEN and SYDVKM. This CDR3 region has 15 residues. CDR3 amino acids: CASKSPGTGLDGYTF. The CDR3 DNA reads TGTGCCAGCAAGAGTCCGGGGACAGGATTAGACGGCTACACCTTC.

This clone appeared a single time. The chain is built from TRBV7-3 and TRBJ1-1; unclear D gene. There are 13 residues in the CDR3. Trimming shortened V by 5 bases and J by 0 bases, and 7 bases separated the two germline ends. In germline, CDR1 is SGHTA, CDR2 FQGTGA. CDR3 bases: TGTGCCAGCAGCCGGACTATGAACACTGAAGCTTTCTTT. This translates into CASSRTMNTEAFF. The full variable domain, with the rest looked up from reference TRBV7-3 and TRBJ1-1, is GAGVSQTPSNKVTEKGKYVELRCDPISGHTALYWYRQSLGQGPEFLIYFQGTGAADDSGLPNDRFFAVRPEGSVSTLKIQRTERGDSAVYLCASSRTMNTEAFFGQGTRLTVV.

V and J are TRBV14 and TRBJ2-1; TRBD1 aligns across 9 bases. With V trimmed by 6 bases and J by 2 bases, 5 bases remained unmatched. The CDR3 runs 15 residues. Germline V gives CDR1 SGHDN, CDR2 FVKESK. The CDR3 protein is CASRPRDRAYNEQFF. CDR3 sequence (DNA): TGTGCCAGCAGGCCCCGGGACAGGGCCTACAATGAGCAGTTCTTC.

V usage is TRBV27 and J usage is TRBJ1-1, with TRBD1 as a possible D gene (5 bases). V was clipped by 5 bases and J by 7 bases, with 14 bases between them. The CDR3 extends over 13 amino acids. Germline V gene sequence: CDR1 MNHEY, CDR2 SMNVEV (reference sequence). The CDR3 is CASSRGGADEAFF. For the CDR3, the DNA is TGTGCCAGCAGTCGAGGAGGGGCGGATGAAGCTTTCTTT.

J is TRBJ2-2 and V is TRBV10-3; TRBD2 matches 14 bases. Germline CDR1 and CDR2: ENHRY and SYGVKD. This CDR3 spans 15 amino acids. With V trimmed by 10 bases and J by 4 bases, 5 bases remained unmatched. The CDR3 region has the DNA TGTGCCACGGGGACTAGCGGGAGTTTCACCGGGGAGCTGTTTTTT. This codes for CATGTSGSFTGELFF.

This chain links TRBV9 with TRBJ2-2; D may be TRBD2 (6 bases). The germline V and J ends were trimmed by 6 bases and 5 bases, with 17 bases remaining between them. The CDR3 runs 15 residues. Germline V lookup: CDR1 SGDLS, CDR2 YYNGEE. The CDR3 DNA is TGTGCCAGCACCTCCCCGGGAGTTGGGACCGGGGAGCTGTTTTTT. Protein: CASTSPGVGTGELFF.

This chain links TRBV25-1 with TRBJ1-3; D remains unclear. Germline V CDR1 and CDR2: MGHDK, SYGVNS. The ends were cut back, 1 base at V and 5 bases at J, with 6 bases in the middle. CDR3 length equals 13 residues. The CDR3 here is CASSELVRNTIYF. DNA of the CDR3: TGTGCCAGCAGTGAATTGGTCCGAAACACCATATATTTT.

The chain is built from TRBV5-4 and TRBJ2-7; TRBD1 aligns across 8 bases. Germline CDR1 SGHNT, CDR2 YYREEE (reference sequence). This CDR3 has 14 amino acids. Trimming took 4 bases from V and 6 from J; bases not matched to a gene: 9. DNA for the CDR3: TGTGCCAGCAGCCCGGACAGGGCCGTGGTCGAGCAGTACTTC. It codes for CASSPDRAVVEQYF.

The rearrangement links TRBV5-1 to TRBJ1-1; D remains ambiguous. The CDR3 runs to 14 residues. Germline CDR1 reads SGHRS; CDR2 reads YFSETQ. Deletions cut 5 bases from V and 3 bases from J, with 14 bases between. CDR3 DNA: TGCGCCAGCAGGGTGAGGTGGGAGGACACTGAAGCTTTCTTT. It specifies CASRVRWEDTEAFF.

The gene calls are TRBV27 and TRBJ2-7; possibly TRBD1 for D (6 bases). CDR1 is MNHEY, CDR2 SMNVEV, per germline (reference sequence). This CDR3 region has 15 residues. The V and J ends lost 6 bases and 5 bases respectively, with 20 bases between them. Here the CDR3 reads CASSSGTFQPDEQYF. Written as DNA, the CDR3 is TGTGCCAGCAGCTCCGGGACATTCCAGCCCGACGAGCAGTACTTC.

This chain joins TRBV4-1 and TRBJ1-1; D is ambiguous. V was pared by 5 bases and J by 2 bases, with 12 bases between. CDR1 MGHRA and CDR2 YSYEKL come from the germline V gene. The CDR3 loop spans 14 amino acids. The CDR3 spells CASSVQQINTEAFF. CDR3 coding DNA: TGCGCCAGCAGCGTACAGCAAATTAACACTGAAGCTTTCTTT.

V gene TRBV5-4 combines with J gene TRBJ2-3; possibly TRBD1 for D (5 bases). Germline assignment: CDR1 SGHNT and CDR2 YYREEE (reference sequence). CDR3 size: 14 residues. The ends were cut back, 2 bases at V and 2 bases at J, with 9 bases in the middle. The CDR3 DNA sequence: TGTGCCAGCAGCTTCGACAGATTCACAGATACGCAGTATTTT. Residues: CASSFDRFTDTQYF.

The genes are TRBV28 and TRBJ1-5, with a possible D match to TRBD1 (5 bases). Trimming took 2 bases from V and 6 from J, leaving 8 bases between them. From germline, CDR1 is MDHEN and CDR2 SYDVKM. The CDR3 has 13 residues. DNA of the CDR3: TGTGCCAGCAGTTTACAGGGACCTCAGCCCCAGCATTTT. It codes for CASSLQGPQPQHF.

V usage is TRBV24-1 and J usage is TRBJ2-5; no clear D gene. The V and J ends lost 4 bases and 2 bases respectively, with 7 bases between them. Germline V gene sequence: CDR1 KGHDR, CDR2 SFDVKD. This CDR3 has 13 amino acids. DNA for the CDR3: TGTGCCACCAGTGAGTGGGGTCAAGAGACCCAGTACTTC. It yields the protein CATSEWGQETQYF.

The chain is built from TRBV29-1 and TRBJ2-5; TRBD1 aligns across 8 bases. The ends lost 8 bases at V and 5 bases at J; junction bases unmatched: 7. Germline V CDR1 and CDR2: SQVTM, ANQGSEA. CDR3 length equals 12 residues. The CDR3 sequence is CSIRQGAETQYF. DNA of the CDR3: TGCAGCATTCGGCAGGGGGCTGAGACCCAGTACTTC.